This T cell receptor (beta chain) was documented in a study of human T cells and chemical hapten exposure. Turning to the study itself: Doses of diphenylcyclopropenone went to the patients' scalps weekly throughout the approximately 22-week study.

Per germline, CDR1 SQVTM and CDR2 ANQGSEA. This CDR3 region has 14 residues. Trimming cost V 7 bases and J 0 bases; bases outside gene matches: 5. TCRdb redid the calling of the RACE reads with MiXCR, one entry per CDR3 protein. The data show 150,000 or so distinct CDR3 sequences, more than 14% seen once. Time point defined: patch test 1, 2 weeks after DPC sensitization. Treatment given: therapeutic diphenylcyclopropenone sensitization with weekly scalp DPC. The specimen was whole blood, collected in connection with sensitization to the hapten diphenylcyclopropenone (DPC). V usage is TRBV29-1 and J usage is TRBJ2-1; TRBD2 matches at 8 bases. The source is a woman under 40 with alopecia areata. Some clones in this sample may be carry-over from other donors' samples. The CDR3 sequence is CSGLSGDSYNEQFF. The CDR3 nucleotides are TGCAGCGGCCTTAGCGGGGACTCCTACAATGAGCAGTTCTTC.